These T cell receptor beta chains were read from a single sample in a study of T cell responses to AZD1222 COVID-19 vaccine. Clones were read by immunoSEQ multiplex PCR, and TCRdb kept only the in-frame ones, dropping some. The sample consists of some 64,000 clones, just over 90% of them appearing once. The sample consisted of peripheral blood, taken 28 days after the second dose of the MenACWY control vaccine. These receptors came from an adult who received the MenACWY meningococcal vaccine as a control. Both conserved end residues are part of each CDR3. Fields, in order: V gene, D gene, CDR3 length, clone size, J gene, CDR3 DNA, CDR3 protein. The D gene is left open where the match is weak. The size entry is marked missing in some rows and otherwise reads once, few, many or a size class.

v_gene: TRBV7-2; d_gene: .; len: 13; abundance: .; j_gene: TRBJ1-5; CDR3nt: TGTGCCAGCAGCGCAAGGCAGGATCAGCCCCAGCATTTT; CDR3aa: CASSARQDQPQHF
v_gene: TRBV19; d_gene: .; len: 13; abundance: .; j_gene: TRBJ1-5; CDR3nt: TGTGCCAGTAGTAATACCGCGGATCAGCCCCAGCATTTT; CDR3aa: CASSNTADQPQHF
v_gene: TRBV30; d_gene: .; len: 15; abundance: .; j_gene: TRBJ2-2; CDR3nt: TGTGCCTGGGCAGTCCCCGCGGGACACACCGGGGAGCTGTTTTTT; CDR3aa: CAWAVPAGHTGELFF
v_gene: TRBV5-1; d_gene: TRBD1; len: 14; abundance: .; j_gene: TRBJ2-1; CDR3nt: TGCGCCAGCTGGCCGGGACAGGAGTACAATGAGCAGTTCTTC; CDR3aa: CASWPGQEYNEQFF
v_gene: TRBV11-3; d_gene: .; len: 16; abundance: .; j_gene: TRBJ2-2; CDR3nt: TGTGCCAGCAGCTTAGTTCGCGGGGAAAACACCGGGGAGCTGTTTTTT; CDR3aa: CASSLVRGENTGELFF
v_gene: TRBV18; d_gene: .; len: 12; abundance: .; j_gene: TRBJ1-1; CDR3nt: TGTGCCAGCTCACCCCGGGCCGGTGAAGCTTTCTTT; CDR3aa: CASSPRAGEAFF
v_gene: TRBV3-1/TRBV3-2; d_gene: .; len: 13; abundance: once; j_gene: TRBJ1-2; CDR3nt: TGTGCCAGCAAGGGCGACAAATTCTATGGCTACACCTTC; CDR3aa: CASKGDKFYGYTF
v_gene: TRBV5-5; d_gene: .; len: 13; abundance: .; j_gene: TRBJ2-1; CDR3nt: TGTGCCAGCAGCTGGGACGGGTACAATGAGCAGTTCTTC; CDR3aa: CASSWDGYNEQFF
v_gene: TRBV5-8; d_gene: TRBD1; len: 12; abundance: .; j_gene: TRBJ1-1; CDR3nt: TGTGCCAACGGCAGGGGGAGGACTGAAGCTTTCTTT; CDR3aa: CANGRGRTEAFF
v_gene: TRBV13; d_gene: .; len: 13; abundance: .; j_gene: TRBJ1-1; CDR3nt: TGTGCCAGCAGCTTAGGTTTGAACACTGAAGCTTTCTTT; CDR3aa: CASSLGLNTEAFF
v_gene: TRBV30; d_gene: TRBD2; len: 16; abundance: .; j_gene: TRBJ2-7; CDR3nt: TGTGCCTGGAGTGATGGACTAGCGGGAGGCTCCTACGAGCAGTACTTC; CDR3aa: CAWSDGLAGGSYEQYF
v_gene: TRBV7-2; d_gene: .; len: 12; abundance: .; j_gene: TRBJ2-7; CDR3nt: TGTGCCAGCAGCCTCGTTAACTACGAGCAGTACTTC; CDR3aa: CASSLVNYEQYF
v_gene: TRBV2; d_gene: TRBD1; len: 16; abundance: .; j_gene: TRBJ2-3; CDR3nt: TGTGCCAGCAGTGAATCCGGGACAGGGAGGACAGATACGCAGTATTTT; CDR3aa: CASSESGTGRTDTQYF
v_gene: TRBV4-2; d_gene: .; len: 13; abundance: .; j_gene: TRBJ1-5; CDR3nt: TGTGCCAGCAGCCAAGATGGGAATCAGCCCCAGCATTTT; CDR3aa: CASSQDGNQPQHF
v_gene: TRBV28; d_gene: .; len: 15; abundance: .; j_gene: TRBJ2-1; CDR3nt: TGTGCCAGCAGTTTAGTCGACGTCACCTACAATGAGCAGTTCTTC; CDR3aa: CASSLVDVTYNEQFF
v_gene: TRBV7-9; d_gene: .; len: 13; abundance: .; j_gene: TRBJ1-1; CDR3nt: TGTGCCAGCAGCTCAGAGACGAACACTGAAGCTTTCTTT; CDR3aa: CASSSETNTEAFF
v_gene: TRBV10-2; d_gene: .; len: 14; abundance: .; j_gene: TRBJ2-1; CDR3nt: TGCGCCAGCAGATATGGACAGCGAGGCGATGAGCAGTTCTTC; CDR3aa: CASRYGQRGDEQFF
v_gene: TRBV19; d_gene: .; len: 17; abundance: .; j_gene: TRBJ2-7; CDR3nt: TGTGCCAGTAGTATAGGCCTAGACAGATATTACTCCTACGAGCAGTACTTC; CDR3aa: CASSIGLDRYYSYEQYF
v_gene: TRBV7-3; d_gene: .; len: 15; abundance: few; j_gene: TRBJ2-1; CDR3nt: TGTGCCAGCAGCTTAGTTCCCACTGGCCCCTATGAGCAGTTCTTC; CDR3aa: CASSLVPTGPYEQFF
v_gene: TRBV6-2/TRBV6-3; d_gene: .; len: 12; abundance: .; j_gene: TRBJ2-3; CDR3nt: TGTGCCAGCAGTCCGGTGGGGGATACGCAGTATTTT; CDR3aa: CASSPVGDTQYF
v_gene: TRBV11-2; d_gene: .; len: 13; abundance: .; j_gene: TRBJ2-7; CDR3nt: TGTGCCAGCAGCTTGCAGGGGGGGACTGAGCAGTACTTC; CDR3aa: CASSLQGGTEQYF
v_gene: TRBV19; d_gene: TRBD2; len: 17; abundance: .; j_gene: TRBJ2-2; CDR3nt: TGTGCCAGTGGCCGGGGACTAGCGGGGCCGAACACCGGGGAGCTGTTTTTT; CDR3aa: CASGRGLAGPNTGELFF
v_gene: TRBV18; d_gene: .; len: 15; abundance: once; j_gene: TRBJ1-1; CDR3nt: TGTGCCAGCTCACCCCTTGGGGGAACCCTGACTGAAGCTTTCTTT; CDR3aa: CASSPLGGTLTEAFF
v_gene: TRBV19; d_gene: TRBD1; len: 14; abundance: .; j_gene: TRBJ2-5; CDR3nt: TGTGCCAGCGCCGGGACAGGGGGCGGGGAGACCCAGTACTTC; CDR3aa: CASAGTGGGETQYF
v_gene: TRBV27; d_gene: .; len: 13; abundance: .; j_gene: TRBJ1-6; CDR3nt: TGTGCCACAAAACCAGACAGCAATTCACCCCTCCACTTT; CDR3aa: CATKPDSNSPLHF
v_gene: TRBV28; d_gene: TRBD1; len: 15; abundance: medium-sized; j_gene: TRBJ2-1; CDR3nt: TGTGCCAGCAGCCCCGGGACAGCAGAATACAATGAGCAGTTCTTC; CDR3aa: CASSPGTAEYNEQFF
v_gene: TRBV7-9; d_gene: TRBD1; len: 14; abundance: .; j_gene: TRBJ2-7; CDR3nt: TGTGCCAGCAGCCTTATGGACAGGGGTGACGAGCAGTACTTC; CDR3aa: CASSLMDRGDEQYF
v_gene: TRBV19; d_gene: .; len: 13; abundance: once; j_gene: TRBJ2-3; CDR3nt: TGTGCCACCTCCCCGGGCCCTACAGATACGCAGTATTTT; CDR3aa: CATSPGPTDTQYF
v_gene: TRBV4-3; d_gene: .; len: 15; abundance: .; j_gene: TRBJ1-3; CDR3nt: TGCGCCAGCAGCCAAGACAGGGAGTTCAGGGACACCATATATTTT; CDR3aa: CASSQDREFRDTIYF
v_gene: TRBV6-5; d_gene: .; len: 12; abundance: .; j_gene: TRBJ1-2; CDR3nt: TGTGCCAGCAGTCTTAGTAACTATGGCTACACCTTC; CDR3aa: CASSLSNYGYTF
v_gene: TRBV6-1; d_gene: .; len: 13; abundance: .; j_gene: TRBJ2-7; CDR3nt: TGTGCCAGCAGTGAAACGGTCGGCTCCGAGCAGTACTTC; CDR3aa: CASSETVGSEQYF
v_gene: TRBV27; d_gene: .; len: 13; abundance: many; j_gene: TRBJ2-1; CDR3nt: TGTGCCAGCAGTATTCCGGGAGTCAATGAGCAGTTCTTC; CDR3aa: CASSIPGVNEQFF
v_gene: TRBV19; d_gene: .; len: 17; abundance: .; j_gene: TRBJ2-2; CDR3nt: TGTGCCAGTAGTTTCATTGGGGATCGGGTAGGCACCGGGGAGCTGTTTTTT; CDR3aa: CASSFIGDRVGTGELFF
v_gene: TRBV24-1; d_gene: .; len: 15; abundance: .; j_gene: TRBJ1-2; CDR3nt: TGTGCCACCAGTGACGCGCCTGGGAAAGACTATGGCTACACCTTC; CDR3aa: CATSDAPGKDYGYTF
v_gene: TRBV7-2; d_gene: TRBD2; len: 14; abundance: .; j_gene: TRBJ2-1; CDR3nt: TGTGCCAGCAGCACCTCTAGCGGGTCCAATGAGCAGTTCTTC; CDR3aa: CASSTSSGSNEQFF
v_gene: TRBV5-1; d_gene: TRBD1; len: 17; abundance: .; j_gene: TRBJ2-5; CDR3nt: TGCGCCAGCAGCTTGGGGGGGACAGGGGCCTCCCATGAGACCCAGTACTTC; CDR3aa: CASSLGGTGASHETQYF
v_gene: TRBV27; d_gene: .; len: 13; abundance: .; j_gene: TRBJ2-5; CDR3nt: TGTGCCAGCCGTAGGGTAGGATCGGAGACCCAGTACTTC; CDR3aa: CASRRVGSETQYF
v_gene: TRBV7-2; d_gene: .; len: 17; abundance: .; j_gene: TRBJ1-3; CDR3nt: TGTGCCAGCAGCACCATGACAGCGGGTCACTCTGGAAACACCATATATTTT; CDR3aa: CASSTMTAGHSGNTIYF
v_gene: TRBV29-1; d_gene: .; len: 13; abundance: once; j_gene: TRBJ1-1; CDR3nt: TGCAGCGTTGAAGTGTTGCGAAGCACTGAAGCTTTCTTT; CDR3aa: CSVEVLRSTEAFF
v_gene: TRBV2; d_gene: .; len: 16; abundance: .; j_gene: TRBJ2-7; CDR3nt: TGTGCCAGCACCGACCCCAGCTCGCGGGATCCCGGGGAGCAGTACTTC; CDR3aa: CASTDPSSRDPGEQYF
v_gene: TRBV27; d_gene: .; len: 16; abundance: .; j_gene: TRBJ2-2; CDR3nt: TGTGCCAGCAGTTTGGTCGGGACACTAAACACCGGGGAGCTGTTTTTT; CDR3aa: CASSLVGTLNTGELFF
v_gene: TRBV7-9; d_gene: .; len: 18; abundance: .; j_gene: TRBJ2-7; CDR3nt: TGTGCCAGCAGCTTACTGGCGGGCCAATCCCATAGCCTCTACGAGCAGTACTTC; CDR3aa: CASSLLAGQSHSLYEQYF
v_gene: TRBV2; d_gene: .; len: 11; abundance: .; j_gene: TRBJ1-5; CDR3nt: TGTGCCAGCCGCATCAATCAGCCCCAGCATTTT; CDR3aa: CASRINQPQHF
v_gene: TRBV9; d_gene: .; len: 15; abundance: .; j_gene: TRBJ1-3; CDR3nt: TGTGCCAGCAGCCAGACACCTGGCGGTGGAAACACCATATATTTT; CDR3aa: CASSQTPGGGNTIYF